Listed below are T cell receptor beta chains from one sample, sequenced in a study of shared clonotypes between healthy human individuals. Sequencing was performed with immunoSEQ multiplex PCR; in TCRdb, only in-frame clones are kept and a portion is missing. The sample lists 1,400,000 or so clones; less than 99% were seen once. The sequenced sample was naive CD4+ T cells sorted from blood. These TCRs come from a man aged 25-45 years in good health. CDR3s include the opening cysteine and the closing phenylalanine or tryptophan. The D gene is left open where the match is weak. Rows give clone size only sometimes, using once, few, many, or a class for an expanded clone.

>TRBV5-3|15|NA|NA|TRBJ1-4
CARSSGAGWNEKLFF
TGTGCCAGAAGCTCAGGGGCAGGGTGGAATGAAAAACTGTTTTTT
>TRBV29-1|12|NA|NA|TRBJ2-7
CSVAVVPYEQYF
TGCAGCGTCGCCGTGGTCCCCTACGAGCAGTACTTC
>TRBV12-5|18|TRBD2|once|TRBJ2-2
CASGFRLAGGPATGELFF
TGTGCTAGTGGTTTCCGACTAGCGGGAGGGCCTGCCACCGGGGAGCTGTTTTTT
>TRBV5-1|14|NA|once|TRBJ2-5
CASSLYNRQETQYF
TGCGCCAGCAGCTTGTATAACCGGCAGGAGACCCAGTACTTC
>TRBV28|15|NA|NA|TRBJ2-7
CATLYDSLWTYEQYF
TGTGCCACCCTATATGACAGCCTTTGGACCTACGAGCAGTACTTC
>TRBV7-7|16|TRBD2|NA|TRBJ2-2
CASSSGLAGWSGELFF
TGTGCTAGCAGCTCGGGACTAGCGGGATGGTCCGGGGAGCTGTTTTTT
>TRBV25-1|13|NA|NA|TRBJ2-7
CASIRDGTYEQYF
TGTGCCAGCATAAGGGACGGCACCTACGAGCAGTACTTC
>TRBV27|18|TRBD2|NA|TRBJ2-7
CASSFPRSRETDTPQQYF
TGTGCCAGCAGTTTCCCCCGGTCGCGGGAGACCGACACCCCCCAGCAGTACTTC
>TRBV4-3|15|TRBD1|NA|TRBJ2-3
CASSQWDRGTDTQYF
TGCGCCAGCAGCCAGTGGGACAGGGGCACAGATACGCAGTATTTT
>TRBV7-2|16|NA|NA|TRBJ2-7
CASSVNLAKSSYEQYF
TGTGCCAGCAGCGTAAATCTAGCGAAAAGCTCCTACGAGCAGTACTTC
>TRBV7-2|12|TRBD2|NA|TRBJ2-4
CASGGRVDIQYF
TGTGCCAGCGGCGGGAGAGTCGACATTCAGTACTTC
>TRBV18|15|NA|NA|TRBJ1-1
CASSPDPGVLTEAFF
TGTGCCAGCTCACCTGATCCCGGGGTACTTACTGAAGCTTTCTTT
>TRBV7-2|14|TRBD1|NA|TRBJ2-2
CASSEHRGPGELFF
TGTGCCAGCAGCGAACACAGGGGGCCCGGGGAGCTGTTTTTT
>TRBV5-4|13|TRBD1|NA|TRBJ2-7
CASKTTGAYEQYF
TGTGCCAGCAAGACTACAGGGGCCTACGAGCAGTACTTC
>TRBV18|16|TRBD1|NA|TRBJ1-2
CASSEQGKTGGYGYTF
TGTGCCAGCTCGGAACAGGGAAAGACAGGGGGCTATGGCTACACCTTC
>TRBV6-5|15|NA|NA|TRBJ2-7
CASRVVSGSSYEQYF
TGTGCCAGCAGGGTCGTGAGTGGGAGCTCCTACGAGCAGTACTTC
>TRBV4-3|15|TRBD1|NA|TRBJ1-2
CASSQDPTGVYGYTF
TGCGCCAGCAGCCAAGACCCGACAGGGGTCTATGGCTACACCTTC
>TRBV9|14|NA|once|TRBJ2-1
CASSVVPLAAEQFF
TGTGCCAGCAGCGTAGTCCCACTAGCTGCCGAGCAGTTCTTC
>TRBV2|13|TRBD1|NA|TRBJ1-1
CASSDTRGAEAFF
TGTGCCAGCTCTGACACCAGGGGGGCTGAAGCTTTCTTT
>TRBV5-1|15|TRBD1|NA|TRBJ1-2
CASSLDGTGNYGYTF
TGCGCCAGCAGCTTGGATGGGACAGGGAACTATGGCTACACCTTC
>TRBV28|13|NA|NA|TRBJ2-7
CASTGHRGGEQYF
TGTGCCAGCACCGGCCACAGGGGGGGAGAGCAGTACTTC
>TRBV20-1|10|NA|NA|TRBJ2-7
CSSDFYEQYF
TGCAGTTCCGACTTCTACGAGCAGTACTTC
>TRBV10-3|14|NA|NA|TRBJ2-7
CAISDAGAGLGQYF
TGTGCCATCAGTGACGCTGGGGCCGGTCTCGGACAGTACTTC
>TRBV7-8|17|NA|NA|TRBJ2-3
CASSLAGTGFRSDTQYF
TGTGCCAGCAGCTTAGCTGGCACAGGGTTTAGGTCAGATACGCAGTATTTT
>TRBV11-3|15|TRBD2|NA|TRBJ2-5
CASSPSRAGEETQYF
TGTGCCAGCAGCCCCTCAAGGGCGGGGGAAGAGACCCAGTACTTC
>TRBV18|14|NA|once|TRBJ2-7
CASSPVGSTYEQYF
TGTGCCAGCTCACCCGTCGGGAGTACCTACGAGCAGTACTTC
>TRBV19|16|NA|once|TRBJ2-6
CASSITRPTGANVLTF
TGTGCCAGTAGTATAACCCGCCCGACTGGGGCCAACGTCCTGACTTTC
>TRBV5-1|17|TRBD1|NA|TRBJ2-3
CASSWSGTGVSTDTQYF
TGCGCCAGCAGCTGGTCCGGGACAGGGGTTAGCACAGATACGCAGTATTTT
>TRBV2|14|TRBD1|NA|TRBJ1-5
CASSEDRPHQPQHF
TGTGCCAGCAGCGAGGACAGGCCGCACCAGCCCCAGCATTTT
>TRBV9|16|NA|NA|TRBJ1-3
CASSVEGQFLGNTIYF
TGTGCCAGCAGCGTAGAAGGACAGTTCCTAGGAAACACCATATATTTT
>TRBV7-8|16|TRBD2|NA|TRBJ2-7
CASSLQRGSGRYEQYF
TGTGCCAGCAGCTTGCAGCGGGGTAGCGGGAGGTACGAGCAGTACTTC
>TRBV2|17|TRBD1|NA|TRBJ1-2
CASSEVRTGLTNYGYTF
TGTGCCAGCAGTGAAGTCCGGACAGGGCTCACTAACTATGGCTACACCTTC
>TRBV18|14|NA|NA|TRBJ1-2
CASSPQRDPDGYTF
TGTGCCAGCTCACCACAAAGGGACCCAGATGGCTACACCTTC
>TRBV5-1|15|NA|NA|TRBJ1-3
CASSLASGSGNTIYF
TGCGCCAGCAGCTTGGCTTCCGGATCTGGAAACACCATATATTTT
>TRBV5-1|16|NA|NA|TRBJ2-2
CASIDDGGLSTGELFF
TGCGCCAGCATCGACGATGGGGGCCTAAGCACCGGGGAGCTGTTTTTT
>TRBV5-1|16|TRBD1|NA|TRBJ2-1
CASSFSAGTGGNEQFF
TGCGCCAGCAGCTTTTCAGCCGGGACAGGGGGCAATGAGCAGTTCTTC
>TRBV9|15|TRBD1|NA|TRBJ2-2
CASSAGQGATGELFF
TGTGCCAGCAGCGCGGGACAGGGGGCGACCGGGGAGCTGTTTTTT
>TRBV29-1|16|NA|NA|TRBJ1-4
CSVVGATETTNEKLFF
TGCAGCGTTGTTGGGGCGACAGAGACAACTAATGAAAAACTGTTTTTT
>TRBV5-4|14|NA|NA|TRBJ1-1
CASSLAGANTEAFF
TGTGCCAGCAGCTTGGCGGGAGCAAACACTGAAGCTTTCTTT
>TRBV7-3|16|TRBD2|once|TRBJ2-1
CASSLGTSGPYNEQFF
TGTGCCAGCAGCTTAGGGACTAGCGGACCTTACAATGAGCAGTTCTTC
>TRBV5-1|15|NA|NA|TRBJ2-1
CASSLVGISYNEQFF
TGCGCCAGCAGCTTGGTTGGGATATCCTACAATGAGCAGTTCTTC
>TRBV18|18|TRBD2|NA|TRBJ2-1
CASSPLTSGSFQHNEQFF
TGTGCCAGCTCACCTCTGACTAGCGGGTCCTTCCAACACAATGAGCAGTTCTTC
>TRBV6-6|16|TRBD1|NA|TRBJ1-5
CASSYSGWTGDQPQHF
TGTGCCAGCAGTTACTCCGGCTGGACAGGTGATCAGCCCCAGCATTTT